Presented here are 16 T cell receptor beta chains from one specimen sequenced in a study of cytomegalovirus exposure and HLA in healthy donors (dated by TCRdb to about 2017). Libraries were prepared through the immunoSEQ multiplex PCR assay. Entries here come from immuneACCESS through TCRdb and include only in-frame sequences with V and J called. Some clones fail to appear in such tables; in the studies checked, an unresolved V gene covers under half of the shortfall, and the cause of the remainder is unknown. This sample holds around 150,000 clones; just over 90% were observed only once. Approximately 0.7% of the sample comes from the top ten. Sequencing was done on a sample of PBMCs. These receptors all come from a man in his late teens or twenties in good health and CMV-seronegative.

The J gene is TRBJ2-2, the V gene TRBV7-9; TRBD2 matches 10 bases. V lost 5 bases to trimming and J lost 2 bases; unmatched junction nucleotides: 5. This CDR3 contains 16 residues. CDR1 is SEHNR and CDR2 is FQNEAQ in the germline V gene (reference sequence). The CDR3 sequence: CASSTTSGVNTGELFF. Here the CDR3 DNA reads TGTGCCAGCAGCACCACTAGCGGGGTCAACACCGGGGAGCTGTTTTTT.

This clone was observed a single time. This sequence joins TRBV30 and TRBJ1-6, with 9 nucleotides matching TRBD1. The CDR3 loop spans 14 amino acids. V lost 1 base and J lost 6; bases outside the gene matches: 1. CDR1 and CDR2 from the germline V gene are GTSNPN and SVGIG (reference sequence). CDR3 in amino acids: CAWSEGQGNSPLHF. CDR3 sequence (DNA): TGTGCCTGGAGTGAGGGACAGGGTAATTCACCCCTCCACTTT.

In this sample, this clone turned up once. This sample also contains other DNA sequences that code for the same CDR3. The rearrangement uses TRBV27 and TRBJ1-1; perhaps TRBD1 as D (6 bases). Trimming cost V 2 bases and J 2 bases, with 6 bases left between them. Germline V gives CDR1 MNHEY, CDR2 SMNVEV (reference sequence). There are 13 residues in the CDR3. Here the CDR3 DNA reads TGTGCCAGCAGTTTAGGGGGCAACACTGAAGCTTTCTTT. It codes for CASSLGGNTEAFF.

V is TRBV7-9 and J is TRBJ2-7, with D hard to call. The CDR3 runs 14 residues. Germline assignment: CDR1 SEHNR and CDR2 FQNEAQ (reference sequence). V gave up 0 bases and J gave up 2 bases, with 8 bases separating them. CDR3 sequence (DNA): TGTGCCAGCAGCTTAGCGCCCAGTGCCTACGAGCAGTACTTC. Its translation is CASSLAPSAYEQYF.

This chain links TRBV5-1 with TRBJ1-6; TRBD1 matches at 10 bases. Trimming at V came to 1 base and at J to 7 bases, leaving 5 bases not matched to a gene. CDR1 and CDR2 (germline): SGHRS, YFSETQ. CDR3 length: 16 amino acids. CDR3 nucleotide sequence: TGCGCCAGCAGCTTGAATCCGGGACAGGGGAATTCACCCCTCCACTTT. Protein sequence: CASSLNPGQGNSPLHF.

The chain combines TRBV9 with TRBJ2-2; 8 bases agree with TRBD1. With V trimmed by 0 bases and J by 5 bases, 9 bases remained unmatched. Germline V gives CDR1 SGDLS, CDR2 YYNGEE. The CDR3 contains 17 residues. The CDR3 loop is CASSVDFGRGQTGELFF. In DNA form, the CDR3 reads TGTGCCAGCAGCGTAGACTTTGGCAGGGGGCAGACCGGGGAGCTGTTTTTT.

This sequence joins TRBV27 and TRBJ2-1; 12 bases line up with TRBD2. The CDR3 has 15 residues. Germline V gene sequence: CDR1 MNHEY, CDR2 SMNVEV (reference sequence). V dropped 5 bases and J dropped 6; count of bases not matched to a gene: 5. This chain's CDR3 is CASSPWTSGTNEQFF. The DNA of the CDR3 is TGTGCCAGCAGTCCATGGACTAGCGGGACCAATGAGCAGTTCTTC.

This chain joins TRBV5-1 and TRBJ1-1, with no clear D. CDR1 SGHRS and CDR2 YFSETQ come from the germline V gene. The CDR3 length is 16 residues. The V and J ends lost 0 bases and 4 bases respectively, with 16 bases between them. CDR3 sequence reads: CASSLGHGGEGTEAFF. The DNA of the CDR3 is TGCGCCAGCAGCTTGGGCCACGGTGGGGAGGGCACTGAAGCTTTCTTT.

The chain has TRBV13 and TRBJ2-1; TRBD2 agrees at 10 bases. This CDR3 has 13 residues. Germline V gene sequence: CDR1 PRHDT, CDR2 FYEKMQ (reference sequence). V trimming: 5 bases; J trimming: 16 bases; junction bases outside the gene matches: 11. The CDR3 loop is CASSPKRGGREFF. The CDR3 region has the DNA TGTGCCAGCAGCCCGAAGCGGGGGGGCAGAGAATTCTTC.

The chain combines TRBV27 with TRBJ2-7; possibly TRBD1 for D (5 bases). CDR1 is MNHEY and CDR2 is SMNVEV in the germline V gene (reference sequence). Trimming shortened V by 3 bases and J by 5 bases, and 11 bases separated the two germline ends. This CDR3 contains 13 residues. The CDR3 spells CASSFRVNDEQYV. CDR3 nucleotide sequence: TGTGCCAGCAGTTTCAGGGTCAACGACGAGCAGTACGTC.

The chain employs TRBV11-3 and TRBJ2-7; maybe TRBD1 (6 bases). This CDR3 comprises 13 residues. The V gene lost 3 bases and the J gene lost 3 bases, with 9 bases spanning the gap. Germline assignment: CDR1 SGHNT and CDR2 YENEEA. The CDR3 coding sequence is TGTGCCAGCAGCTTGGGGACAAACTACGAGCAGTACGTC. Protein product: CASSLGTNYEQYV.

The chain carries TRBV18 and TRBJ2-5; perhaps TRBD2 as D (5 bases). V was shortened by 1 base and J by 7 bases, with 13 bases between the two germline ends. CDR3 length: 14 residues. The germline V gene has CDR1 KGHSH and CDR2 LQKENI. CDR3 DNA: TGTGCCAGCTCACCACGGCACGAGGGTGGGACCCAGTACTTC. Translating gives CASSPRHEGGTQYF. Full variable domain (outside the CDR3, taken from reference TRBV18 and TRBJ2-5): NAGVMQNPRHLVRRRGQEARLRCSPMKGHSHVYWYRQLPEEGLKFMVYLQKENIIDESGMPKERFSAEFPKEGPSILRIQQVVRGDSAAYFCASSPRHEGGTQYFGPGTRLLVL.

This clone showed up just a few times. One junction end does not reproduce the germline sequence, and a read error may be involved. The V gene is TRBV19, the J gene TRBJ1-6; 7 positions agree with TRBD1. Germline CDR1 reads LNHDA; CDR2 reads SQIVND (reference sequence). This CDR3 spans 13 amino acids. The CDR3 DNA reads TGTGCCAGTAGGGACAGGTATACTTCACCCCTCCACTTT. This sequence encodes CASRDRYTSPLHF. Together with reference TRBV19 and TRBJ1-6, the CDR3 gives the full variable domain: DGGITQSPKYLFRKEGQNVTLSCEQNLNHDAMYWYRQDPGQGLRLIYYSQIVNDFQKGDIAEGYSVSREKKESFPLTVTSAQKNPTAFYLCASRDRYTSPLHFGNGTRLTVT.

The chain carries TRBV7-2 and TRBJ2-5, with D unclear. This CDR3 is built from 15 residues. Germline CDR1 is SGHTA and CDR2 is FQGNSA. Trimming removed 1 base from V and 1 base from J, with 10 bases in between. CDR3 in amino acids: CASSLVPGSQETQYF. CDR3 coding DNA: TGTGCCAGCAGCTTAGTTCCGGGTTCCCAAGAGACCCAGTACTTC.

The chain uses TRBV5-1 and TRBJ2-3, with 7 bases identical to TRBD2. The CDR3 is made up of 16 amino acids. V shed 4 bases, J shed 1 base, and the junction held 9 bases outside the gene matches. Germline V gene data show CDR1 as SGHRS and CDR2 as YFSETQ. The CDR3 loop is CASSPGTTLGTDTQYF. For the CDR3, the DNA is TGCGCCAGCAGCCCTGGGACTACGCTCGGCACAGATACGCAGTATTTT.

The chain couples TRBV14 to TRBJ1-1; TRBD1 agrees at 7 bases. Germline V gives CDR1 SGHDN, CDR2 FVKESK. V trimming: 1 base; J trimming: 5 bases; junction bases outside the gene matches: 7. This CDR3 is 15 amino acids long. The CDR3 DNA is TGTGCCAGCAGCCAAGTAAGGGGGCTGCGGACTGAAGCTTTCTTT. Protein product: CASSQVRGLRTEAFF. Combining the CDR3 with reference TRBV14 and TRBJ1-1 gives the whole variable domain EAGVTQFPSHSVIEKGQTVTLRCDPISGHDNLYWYRRVMGKEIKFLLHFVKESKQDESGMPNNRFLAERTGGTYSTLKVQPAELEDSGVYFCASSQVRGLRTEAFFGQGTRLTVV.